The entry that follows covers one T cell receptor (beta chain) sequence. What it binds is not known. These data originate in a study of T cells after yellow fever vaccination. Study context: SMART-Seq v4 Ultra Low Input prepared the low-cell-number fractions. Study-level findings and limits: In post-booster samples, most primary-vaccination clones reappeared (under 98% CD4, 75% to 90% CD8).

MiXCR was run by TCRdb on the 5' RACE reads, yielding one entry per CDR3 protein. This table holds around 550,000 distinct CDR3 sequences, about 19% found once. The CDR3 covers 13 residues. Germline assignment: CDR1 SGHNT and CDR2 YENEEA. V dropped 5 bases and J dropped 5 bases, with 11 bases sitting between them. The chain has TRBV11-3 and TRBJ2-3; perhaps TRBD2 as D (6 bases). The sequenced sample was PBMCs, obtained 15 days after the yellow fever booster vaccination. The TCR sequence derives from a man younger than 40 who received the YFV17D yellow fever vaccine. The CDR3 coding sequence is TGTGCCAGCAGCCCCGGCGGGGAAGATACGCAGTATTTT. Translation: CASSPGGEDTQYF. Full variable domain (remainder filled in from reference TRBV11-3 and TRBJ2-3): EAGVVQSPRYKIIEKKQPVAFWCNPISGHNTLYWYLQNLGQGPELLIRYENEEAVDDSQLPKDRFSAERLKGVDSTLKIQPAELGDSAVYLCASSPGGEDTQYFGPGTRLTVL.